This T cell receptor beta chain was observed in a study of chemoradiotherapy in HPV16-positive cancers. The germline CDR1 and CDR2 sequences are KGHSH and LQKENI. V lost 3 bases, J lost 5 bases, and 4 bases stayed unmatched. This CDR3 has 14 residues. Some clones are missing from TCRdb's copy, which holds only in-frame ones; the method was immunoSEQ multiplex PCR. This sample yields nearly 950 clones, of which roughly three quarters are seen a single time; less than 15% belongs to the top ten. Repeated repertoire sampling spanned the course of chemoradiotherapy. The chain couples TRBV18 to TRBJ2-7, with 10 bases identical to TRBD2. The starting material was tumor tissue, obtained from a patient who underwent chemoradiotherapy. The receptor was derived from a human donor with HPV-associated anogenital cancer. The CDR3 sequence: CASSPELAGDEQYF. The CDR3 region has the DNA TGTGCCAGCTCACCGGAGCTAGCGGGAGACGAGCAGTACTTC.